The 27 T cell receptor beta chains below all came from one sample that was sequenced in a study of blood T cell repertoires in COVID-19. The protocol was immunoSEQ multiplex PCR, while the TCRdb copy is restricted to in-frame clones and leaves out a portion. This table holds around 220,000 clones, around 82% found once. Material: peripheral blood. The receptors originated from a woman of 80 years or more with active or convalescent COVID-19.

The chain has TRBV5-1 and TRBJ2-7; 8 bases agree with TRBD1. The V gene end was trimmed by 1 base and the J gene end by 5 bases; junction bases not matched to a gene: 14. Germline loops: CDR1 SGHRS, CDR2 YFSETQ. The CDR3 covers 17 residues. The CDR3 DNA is TGCGCCAGCAGCTTGCCACGATCGGGCCAGGGGGCAGACGAGCAGTACTTC. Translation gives CASSLPRSGQGADEQYF. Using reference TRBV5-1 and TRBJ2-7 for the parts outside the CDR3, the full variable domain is KAGVTQTPRYLIKTRGQQVTLSCSPISGHRSVSWYQQTPGQGLQFLFEYFSETQRNKGNFPGRFSGRQFSNSRSEMNVSTLELGDSALYLCASSLPRSGQGADEQYFGPGTRLTVT.

The CDR3 loop reads CASSLGGGHQPQHF. The CDR3 DNA reads as TGTGCCAGCAGCCTGGGAGGGGGGCATCAGCCCCAGCATTTT. The genes are TRBV7-9 and TRBJ1-5, with D perhaps TRBD1 (6 bases). This CDR3 is 14 amino acids long. Trimming cost V 5 bases and J 5 bases, with 13 bases left between them. From germline, CDR1 is SEHNR and CDR2 FQNEAQ (reference sequence).

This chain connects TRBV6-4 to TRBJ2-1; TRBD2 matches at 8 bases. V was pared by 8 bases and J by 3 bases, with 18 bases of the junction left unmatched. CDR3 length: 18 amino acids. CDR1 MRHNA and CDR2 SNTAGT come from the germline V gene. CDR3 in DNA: TGTGCCAGCTCCCACCGTGGGCCGGGACTAGGCTTCTACAATGAGCAGTTCTTC. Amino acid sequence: CASSHRGPGLGFYNEQFF.

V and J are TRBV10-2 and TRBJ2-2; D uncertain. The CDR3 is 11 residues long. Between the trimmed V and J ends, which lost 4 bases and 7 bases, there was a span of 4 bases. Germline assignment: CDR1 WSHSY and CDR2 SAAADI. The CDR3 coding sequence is TGCGCCAGCAGTGTTCTCGGGGAGCTGTTTTTT. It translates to CASSVLGELFF.

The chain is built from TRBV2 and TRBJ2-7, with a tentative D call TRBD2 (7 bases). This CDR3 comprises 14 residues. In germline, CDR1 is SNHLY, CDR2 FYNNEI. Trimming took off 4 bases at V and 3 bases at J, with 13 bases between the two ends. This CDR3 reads CASSAGGHRYEQYF. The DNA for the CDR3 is TGTGCCAGCAGTGCGGGGGGACACCGCTACGAGCAGTACTTC.

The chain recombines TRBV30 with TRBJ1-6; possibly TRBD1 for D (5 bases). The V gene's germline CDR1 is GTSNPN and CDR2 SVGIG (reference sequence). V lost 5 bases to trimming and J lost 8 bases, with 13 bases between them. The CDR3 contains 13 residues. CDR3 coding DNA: TGTGCCTGGGGGACGGGAAATTATTCACCCCTCCACTTT. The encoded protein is CAWGTGNYSPLHF.

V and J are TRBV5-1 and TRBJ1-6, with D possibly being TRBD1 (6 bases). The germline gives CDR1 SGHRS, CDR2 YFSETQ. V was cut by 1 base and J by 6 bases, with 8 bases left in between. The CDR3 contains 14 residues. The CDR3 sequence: CASSLKQGNSPLHF. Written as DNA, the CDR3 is TGCGCCAGCAGCTTGAAACAGGGTAATTCACCCCTCCACTTT. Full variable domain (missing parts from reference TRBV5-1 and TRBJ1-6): KAGVTQTPRYLIKTRGQQVTLSCSPISGHRSVSWYQQTPGQGLQFLFEYFSETQRNKGNFPGRFSGRQFSNSRSEMNVSTLELGDSALYLCASSLKQGNSPLHFGNGTRLTVT.

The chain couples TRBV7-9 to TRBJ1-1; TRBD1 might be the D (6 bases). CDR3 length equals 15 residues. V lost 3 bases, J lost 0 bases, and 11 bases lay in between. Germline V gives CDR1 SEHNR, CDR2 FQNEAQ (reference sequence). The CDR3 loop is CASSFRGGMNTEAFF. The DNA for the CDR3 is TGTGCCAGCAGCTTCAGGGGAGGGATGAACACTGAAGCTTTCTTT.

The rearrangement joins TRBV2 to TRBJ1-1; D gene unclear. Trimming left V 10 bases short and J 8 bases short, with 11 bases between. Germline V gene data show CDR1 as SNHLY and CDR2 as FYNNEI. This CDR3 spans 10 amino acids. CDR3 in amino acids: CATEPEEAFF. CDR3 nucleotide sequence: TGTGCCACCGAACCGGAGGAAGCTTTCTTT.

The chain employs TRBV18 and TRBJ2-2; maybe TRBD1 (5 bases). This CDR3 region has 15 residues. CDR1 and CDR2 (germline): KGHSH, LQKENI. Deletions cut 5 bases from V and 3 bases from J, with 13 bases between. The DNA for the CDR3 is TGTGCCAGCTCATTAGCAGGGATGGACACCGGGGAGCTGTTTTTT. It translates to CASSLAGMDTGELFF.

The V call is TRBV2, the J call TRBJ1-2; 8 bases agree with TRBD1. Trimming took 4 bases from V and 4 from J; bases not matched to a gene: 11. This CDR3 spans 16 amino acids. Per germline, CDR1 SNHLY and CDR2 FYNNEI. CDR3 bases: TGTGCCAGCAGTGTCACAAACCCTCAGGGGGCCTATGGCTACACCTTC. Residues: CASSVTNPQGAYGYTF.

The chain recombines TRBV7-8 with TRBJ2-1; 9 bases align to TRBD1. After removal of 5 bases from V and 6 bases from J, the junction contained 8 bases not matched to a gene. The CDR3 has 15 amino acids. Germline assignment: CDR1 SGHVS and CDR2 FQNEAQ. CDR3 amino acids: CASSPNRGPGNEQFF. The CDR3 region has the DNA TGTGCCAGCAGCCCAAACAGGGGGCCAGGCAATGAGCAGTTCTTC.

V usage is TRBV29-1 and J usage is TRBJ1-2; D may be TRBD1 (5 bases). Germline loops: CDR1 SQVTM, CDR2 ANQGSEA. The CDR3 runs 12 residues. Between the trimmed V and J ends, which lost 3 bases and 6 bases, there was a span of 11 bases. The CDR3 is CSVEEWGDGYTF. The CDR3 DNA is TGCAGCGTTGAGGAGTGGGGGGATGGCTACACCTTC.

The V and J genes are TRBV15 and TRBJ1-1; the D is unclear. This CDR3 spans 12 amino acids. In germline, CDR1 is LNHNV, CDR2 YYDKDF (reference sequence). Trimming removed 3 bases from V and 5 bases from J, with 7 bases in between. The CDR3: CATSREVTEAFF. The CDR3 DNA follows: TGTGCCACCAGCAGGGAGGTTACTGAAGCTTTCTTT.

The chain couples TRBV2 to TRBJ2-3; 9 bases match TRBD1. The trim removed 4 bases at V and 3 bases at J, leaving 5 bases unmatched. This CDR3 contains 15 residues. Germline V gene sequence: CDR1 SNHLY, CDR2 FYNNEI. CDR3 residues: CASSARDRETDTQYF. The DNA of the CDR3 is TGTGCCAGCAGTGCCCGGGACAGGGAAACAGATACGCAGTATTTT.

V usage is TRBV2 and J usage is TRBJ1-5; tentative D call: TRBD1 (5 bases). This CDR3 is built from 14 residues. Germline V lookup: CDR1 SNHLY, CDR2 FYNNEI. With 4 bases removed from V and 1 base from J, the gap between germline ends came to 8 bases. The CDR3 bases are TGTGCCAGCAGTGGGGGGGTGAGCAATCAGCCCCAGCATTTT. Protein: CASSGGVSNQPQHF.

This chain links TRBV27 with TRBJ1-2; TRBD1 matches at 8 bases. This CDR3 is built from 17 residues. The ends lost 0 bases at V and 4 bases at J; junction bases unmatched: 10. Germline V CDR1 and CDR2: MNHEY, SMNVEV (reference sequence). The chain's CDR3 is CASSLSPTGQGGYGYTF. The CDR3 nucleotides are TGTGCCAGCAGTTTATCGCCCACAGGACAGGGAGGCTATGGCTACACCTTC.

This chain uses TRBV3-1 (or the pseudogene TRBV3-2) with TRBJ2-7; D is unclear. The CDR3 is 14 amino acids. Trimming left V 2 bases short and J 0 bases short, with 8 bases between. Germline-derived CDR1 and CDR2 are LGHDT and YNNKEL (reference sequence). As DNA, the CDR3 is TGTGCCAGCAGCCAATTCATCGGCTCCTACGAGCAGTACTTC. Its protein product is CASSQFIGSYEQYF.

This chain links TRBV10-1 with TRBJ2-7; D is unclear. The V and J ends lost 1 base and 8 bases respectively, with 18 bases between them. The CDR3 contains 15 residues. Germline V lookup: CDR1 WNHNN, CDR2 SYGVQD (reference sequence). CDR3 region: CASSELYPGKYKQYF. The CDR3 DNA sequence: TGCGCCAGCAGTGAGTTATACCCAGGTAAATATAAGCAGTACTTC.

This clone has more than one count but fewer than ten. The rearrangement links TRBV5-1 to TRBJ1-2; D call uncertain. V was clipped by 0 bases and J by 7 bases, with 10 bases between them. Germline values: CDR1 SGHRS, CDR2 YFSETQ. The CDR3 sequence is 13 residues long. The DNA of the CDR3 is TGCGCCAGCAGCTTGGATGGCGGCGGTGGCTACACCTTC. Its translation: CASSLDGGGGYTF.

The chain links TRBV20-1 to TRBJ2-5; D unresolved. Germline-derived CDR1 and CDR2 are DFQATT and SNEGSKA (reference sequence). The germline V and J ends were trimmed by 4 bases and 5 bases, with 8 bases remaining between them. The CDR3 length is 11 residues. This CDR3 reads CSATSVETQYF. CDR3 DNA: TGCAGTGCTACCAGCGTGGAGACCCAGTACTTC.

As DNA, the CDR3 is TGTGCCACCCTGGAGGGGTATAGCAATCAGCCCCAGCATTTT. Protein: CATLEGYSNQPQHF. The chain has TRBV6-5 and TRBJ1-5; TRBD1 is a possible D gene (5 bases). Germline CDR1 reads MNHEY; CDR2 reads SVGAGI. V lost 10 bases, J lost 0 bases, and 13 bases lay in between. The length of the CDR3 is 14 residues.

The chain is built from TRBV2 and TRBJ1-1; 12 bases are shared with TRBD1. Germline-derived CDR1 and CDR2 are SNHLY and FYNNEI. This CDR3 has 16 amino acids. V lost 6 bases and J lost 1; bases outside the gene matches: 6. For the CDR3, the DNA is TGTGCCAGCAGCGGGACAGGGGGCATGTGGAACACTGAAGCTTTCTTT. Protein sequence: CASSGTGGMWNTEAFF.

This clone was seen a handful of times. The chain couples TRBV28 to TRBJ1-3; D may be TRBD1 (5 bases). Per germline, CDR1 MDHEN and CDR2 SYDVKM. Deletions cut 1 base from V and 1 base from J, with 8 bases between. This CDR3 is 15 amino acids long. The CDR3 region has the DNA TGTGCCAGCAGTTTATTAGGGACTTCTGGAAACACCATATATTTT. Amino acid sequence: CASSLLGTSGNTIYF.

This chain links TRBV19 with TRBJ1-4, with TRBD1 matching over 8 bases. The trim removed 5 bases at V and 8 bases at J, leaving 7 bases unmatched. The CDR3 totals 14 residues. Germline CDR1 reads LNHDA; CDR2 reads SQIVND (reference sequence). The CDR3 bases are TGTGCCAGTAGTCCGACAGGGGTGGCGGAAAAACTGTTTTTT. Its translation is CASSPTGVAEKLFF.

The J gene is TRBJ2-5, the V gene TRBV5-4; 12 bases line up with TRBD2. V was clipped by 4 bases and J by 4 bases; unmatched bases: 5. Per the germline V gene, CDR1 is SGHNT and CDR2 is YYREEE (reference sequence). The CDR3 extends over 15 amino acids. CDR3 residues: CASSLGLAGTETQYF. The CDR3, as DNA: TGTGCCAGCAGCCTTGGACTAGCGGGGACAGAGACCCAGTACTTC.

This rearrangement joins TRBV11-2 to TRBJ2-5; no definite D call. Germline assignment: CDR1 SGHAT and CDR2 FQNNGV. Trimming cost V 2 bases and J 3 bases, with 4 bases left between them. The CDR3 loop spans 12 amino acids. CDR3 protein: CASSLTKETQYF. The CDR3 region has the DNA TGTGCCAGCAGCTTAACAAAAGAGACCCAGTACTTC.